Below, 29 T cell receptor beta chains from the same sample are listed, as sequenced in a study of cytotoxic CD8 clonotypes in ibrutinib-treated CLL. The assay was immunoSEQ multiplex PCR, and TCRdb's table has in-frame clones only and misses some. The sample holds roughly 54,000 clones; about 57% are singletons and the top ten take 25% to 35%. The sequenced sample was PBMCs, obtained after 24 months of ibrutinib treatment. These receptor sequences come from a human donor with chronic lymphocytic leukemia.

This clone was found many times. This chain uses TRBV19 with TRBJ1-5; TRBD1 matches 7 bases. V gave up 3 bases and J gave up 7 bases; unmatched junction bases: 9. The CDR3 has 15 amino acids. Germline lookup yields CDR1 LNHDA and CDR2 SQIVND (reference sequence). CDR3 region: CASSMGRTGEQPQHF. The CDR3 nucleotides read TGTGCCAGTAGTATGGGTCGCACAGGGGAACAGCCCCAGCATTTT. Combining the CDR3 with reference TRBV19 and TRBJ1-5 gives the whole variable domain DGGITQSPKYLFRKEGQNVTLSCEQNLNHDAMYWYRQDPGQGLRLIYYSQIVNDFQKGDIAEGYSVSREKKESFPLTVTSAQKNPTAFYLCASSMGRTGEQPQHFGDGTRLSIL.

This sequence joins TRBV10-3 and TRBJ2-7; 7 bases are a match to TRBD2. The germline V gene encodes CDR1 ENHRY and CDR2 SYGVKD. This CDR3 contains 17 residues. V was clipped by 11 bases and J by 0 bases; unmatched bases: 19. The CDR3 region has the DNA TGTGCCTCACGAAAACGCCTCGGGGGACTAACCTCCTACGAGCAGTACTTC. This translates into CASRKRLGGLTSYEQYF.

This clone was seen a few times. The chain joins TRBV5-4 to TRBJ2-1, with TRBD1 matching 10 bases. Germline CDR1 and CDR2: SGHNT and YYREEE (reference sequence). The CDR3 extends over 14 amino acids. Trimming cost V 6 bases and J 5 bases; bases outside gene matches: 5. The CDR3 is CASTPGTGDNEQFF. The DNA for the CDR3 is TGTGCCAGCACTCCCGGGACAGGGGACAATGAGCAGTTCTTC. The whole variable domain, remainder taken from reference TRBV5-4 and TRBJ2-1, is ETGVTQSPTHLIKTRGQQVTLRCSSQSGHNTVSWYQQALGQGPQFIFQYYREEENGRGNFPPRFSGLQFPNYSSELNVNALELDDSALYLCASTPGTGDNEQFFGPGTRLTVL.

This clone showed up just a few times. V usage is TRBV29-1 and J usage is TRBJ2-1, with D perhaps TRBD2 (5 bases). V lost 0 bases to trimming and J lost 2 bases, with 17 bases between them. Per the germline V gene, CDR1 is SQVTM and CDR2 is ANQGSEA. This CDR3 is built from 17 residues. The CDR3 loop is CSVEDRGKGVAYNEQFF. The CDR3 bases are TGCAGCGTTGAAGACCGAGGGAAGGGTGTCGCCTACAATGAGCAGTTCTTC.

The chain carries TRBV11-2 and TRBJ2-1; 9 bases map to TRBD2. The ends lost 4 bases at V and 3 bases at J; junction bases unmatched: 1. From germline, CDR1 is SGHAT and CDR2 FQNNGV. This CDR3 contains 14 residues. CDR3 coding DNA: TGTGCCAGCAGCTCAGCGGGGGGCTACAATGAGCAGTTCTTC. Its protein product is CASSSAGGYNEQFF.

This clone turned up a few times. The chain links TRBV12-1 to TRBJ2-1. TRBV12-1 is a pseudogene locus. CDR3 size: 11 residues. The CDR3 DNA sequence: TGTGCCAGCACCAAAGGTGATGAGCAGTTCTTC. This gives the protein CASTKGDEQFF.

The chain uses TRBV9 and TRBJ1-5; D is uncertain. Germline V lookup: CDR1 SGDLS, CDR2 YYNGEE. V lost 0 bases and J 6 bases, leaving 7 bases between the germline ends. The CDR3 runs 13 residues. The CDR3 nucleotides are TGTGCCAGCAGCGTAGCTACGGGTCAGCCCCAGCATTTT. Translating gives CASSVATGQPQHF.

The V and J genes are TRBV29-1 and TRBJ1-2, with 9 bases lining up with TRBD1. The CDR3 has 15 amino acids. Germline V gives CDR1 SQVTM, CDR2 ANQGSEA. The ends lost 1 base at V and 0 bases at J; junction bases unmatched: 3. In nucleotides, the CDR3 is TGCAGCGTTGAAGTGACAGGGGGAGCTAACTATGGCTACACCTTC. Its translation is CSVEVTGGANYGYTF.

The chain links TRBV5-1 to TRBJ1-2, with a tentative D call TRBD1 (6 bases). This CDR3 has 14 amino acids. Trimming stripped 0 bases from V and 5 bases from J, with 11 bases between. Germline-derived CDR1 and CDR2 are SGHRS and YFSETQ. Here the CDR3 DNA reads TGCGCCAGCAGCTTGGCTGCAGGGGAGTATGGCTACACCTTC. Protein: CASSLAAGEYGYTF.

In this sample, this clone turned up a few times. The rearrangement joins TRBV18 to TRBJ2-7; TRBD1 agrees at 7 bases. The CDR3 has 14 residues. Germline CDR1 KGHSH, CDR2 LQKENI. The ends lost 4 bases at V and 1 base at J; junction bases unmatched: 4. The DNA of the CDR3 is TGTGCCAGCTCACTTCGGACAGGATCCTACGAGCAGTACTTC. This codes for CASSLRTGSYEQYF.

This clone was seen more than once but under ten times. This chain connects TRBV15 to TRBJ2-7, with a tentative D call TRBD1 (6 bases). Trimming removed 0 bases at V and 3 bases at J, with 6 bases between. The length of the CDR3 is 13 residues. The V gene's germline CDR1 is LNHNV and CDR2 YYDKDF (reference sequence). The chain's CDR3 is CATSREGGYEQYF. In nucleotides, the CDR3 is TGTGCCACCAGCAGAGAAGGGGGCTACGAGCAGTACTTC.

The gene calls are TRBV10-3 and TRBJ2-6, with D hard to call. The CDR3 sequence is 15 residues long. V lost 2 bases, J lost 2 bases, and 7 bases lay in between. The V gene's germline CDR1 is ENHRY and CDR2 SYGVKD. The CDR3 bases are TGTGCCATCAGTGAGAATGCTGCTGGGGCCAACGTCCTGACTTTC. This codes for CAISENAAGANVLTF.

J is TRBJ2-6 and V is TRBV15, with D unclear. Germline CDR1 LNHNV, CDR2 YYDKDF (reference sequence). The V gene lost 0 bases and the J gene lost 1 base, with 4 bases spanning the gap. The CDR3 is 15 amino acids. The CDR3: CATSREGSGANVLTF. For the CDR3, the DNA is TGTGCCACCAGCAGAGAGGGGTCTGGGGCCAACGTCCTGACTTTC.

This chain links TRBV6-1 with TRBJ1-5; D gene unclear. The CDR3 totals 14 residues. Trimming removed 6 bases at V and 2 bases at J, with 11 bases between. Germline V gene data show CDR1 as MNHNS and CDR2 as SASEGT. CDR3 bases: TGTGCCAGCAGCCTAAGCTTGGGCAATCAGCCCCAGCATTTT. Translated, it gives CASSLSLGNQPQHF.

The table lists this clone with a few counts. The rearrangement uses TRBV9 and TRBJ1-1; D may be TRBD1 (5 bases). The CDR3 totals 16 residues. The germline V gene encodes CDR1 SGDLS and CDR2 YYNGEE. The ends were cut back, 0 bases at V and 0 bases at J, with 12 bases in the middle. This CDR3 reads CASSVAPPGLNTEAFF. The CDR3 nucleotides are TGTGCCAGCAGCGTAGCTCCCCCAGGGCTGAACACTGAAGCTTTCTTT.

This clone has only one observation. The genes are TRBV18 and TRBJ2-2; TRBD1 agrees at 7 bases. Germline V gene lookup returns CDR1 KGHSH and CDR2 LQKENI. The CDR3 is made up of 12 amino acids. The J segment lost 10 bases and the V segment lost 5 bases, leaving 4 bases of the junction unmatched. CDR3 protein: CASSSQGPELFF. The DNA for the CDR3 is TGTGCCAGCTCATCACAGGGGCCGGAGCTGTTTTTT.

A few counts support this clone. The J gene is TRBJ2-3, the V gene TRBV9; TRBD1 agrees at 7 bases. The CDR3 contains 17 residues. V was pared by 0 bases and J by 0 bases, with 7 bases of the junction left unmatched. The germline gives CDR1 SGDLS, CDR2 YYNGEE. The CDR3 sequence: CASSVGTGASSTDTQYF. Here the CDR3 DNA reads TGTGCCAGCAGCGTAGGGACAGGAGCCTCTAGCACAGATACGCAGTATTTT.

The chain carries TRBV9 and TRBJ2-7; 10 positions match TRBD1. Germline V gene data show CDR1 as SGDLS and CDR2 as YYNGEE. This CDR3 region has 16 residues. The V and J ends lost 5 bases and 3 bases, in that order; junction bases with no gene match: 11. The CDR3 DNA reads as TGTGCCAGCAGTATTGGTCTCGGACAGGGGGACTACGAGCAGTACTTC. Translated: CASSIGLGQGDYEQYF.

The CDR3 DNA reads as TGTGCCAGCAGTTTTTCGGGACAGGGGGCGGGGGAGCAGTACTTC. This translates into CASSFSGQGAGEQYF. The chain has TRBV6-6 and TRBJ2-7, with 12 positions matching TRBD1. The V gene's germline CDR1 is MNHNY and CDR2 SVGAGI (reference sequence). Unmatched junction bases numbered 8, after V lost 4 bases and J lost 7 bases. The length of the CDR3 is 15 residues.

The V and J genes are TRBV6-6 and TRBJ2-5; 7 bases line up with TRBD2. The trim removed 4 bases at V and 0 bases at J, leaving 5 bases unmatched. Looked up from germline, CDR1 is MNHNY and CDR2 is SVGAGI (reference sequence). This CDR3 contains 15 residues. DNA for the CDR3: TGTGCCAGCAGTTCCCCCACTAGCGACCAAGAGACCCAGTACTTC. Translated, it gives CASSSPTSDQETQYF.

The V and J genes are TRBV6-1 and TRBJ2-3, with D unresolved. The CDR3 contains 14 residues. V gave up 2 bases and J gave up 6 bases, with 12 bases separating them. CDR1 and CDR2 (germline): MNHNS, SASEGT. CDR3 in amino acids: CASSESAIQDTQYF. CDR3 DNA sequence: TGTGCCAGCAGTGAATCTGCTATACAGGATACGCAGTATTTT.

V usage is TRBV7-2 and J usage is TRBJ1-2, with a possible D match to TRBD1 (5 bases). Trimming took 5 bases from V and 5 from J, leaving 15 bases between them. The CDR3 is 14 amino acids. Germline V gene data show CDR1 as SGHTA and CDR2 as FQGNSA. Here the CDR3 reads CASSQGPIWYGYTF. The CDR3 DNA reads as TGTGCCAGCAGCCAGGGACCCATATGGTATGGCTACACCTTC.

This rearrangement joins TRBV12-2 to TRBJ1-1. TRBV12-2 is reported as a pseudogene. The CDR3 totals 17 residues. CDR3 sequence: CASRSPPPGTMNTEAFF. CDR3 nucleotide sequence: TGTGCAAGTCGCTCTCCCCCCCCCGGGACCATGAACACTGAAGCTTTCTTT.

The DNA for the CDR3 is TGTGCCAGCAGCTTAGGAGGACAGGACCAAGAGACCCAGTACTTC. This translates into CASSLGGQDQETQYF. V usage is TRBV11-3 and J usage is TRBJ2-5; 7 nucleotides line up with TRBD1. Per the germline V gene, CDR1 is SGHNT and CDR2 is YENEEA. This CDR3 has 15 amino acids. V shed 1 base and J 0 bases; nucleotides not matched to a gene: 2.

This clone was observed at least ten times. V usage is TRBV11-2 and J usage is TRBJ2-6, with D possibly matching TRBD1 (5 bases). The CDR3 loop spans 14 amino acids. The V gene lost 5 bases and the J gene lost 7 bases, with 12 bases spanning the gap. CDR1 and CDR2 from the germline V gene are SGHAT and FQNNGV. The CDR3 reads CASSPGHHANVLTF. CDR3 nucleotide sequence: TGTGCCAGCAGCCCTGGACATCACGCCAACGTCCTGACTTTC.

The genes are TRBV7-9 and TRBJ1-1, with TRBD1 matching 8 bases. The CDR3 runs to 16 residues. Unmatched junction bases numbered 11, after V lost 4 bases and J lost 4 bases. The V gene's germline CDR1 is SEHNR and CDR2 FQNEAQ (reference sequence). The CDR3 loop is CASSSGQALGGTEAFF. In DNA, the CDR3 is TGTGCCAGCAGCTCGGGACAGGCGCTCGGGGGCACTGAAGCTTTCTTT.

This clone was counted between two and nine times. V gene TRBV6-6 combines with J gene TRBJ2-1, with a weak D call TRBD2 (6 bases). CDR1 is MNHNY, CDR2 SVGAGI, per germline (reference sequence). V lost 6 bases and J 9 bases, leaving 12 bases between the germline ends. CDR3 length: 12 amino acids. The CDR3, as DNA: TGTGCCAGCAGCCCCCTAGCGTCTGAGCAGTTCTTC. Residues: CASSPLASEQFF.

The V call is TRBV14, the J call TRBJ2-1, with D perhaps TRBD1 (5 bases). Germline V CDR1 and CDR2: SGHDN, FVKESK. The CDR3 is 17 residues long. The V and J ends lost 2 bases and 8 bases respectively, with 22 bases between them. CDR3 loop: CASSQFGQGWGYDEQFF. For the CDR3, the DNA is TGTGCCAGCAGCCAATTCGGGCAGGGCTGGGGTTACGATGAGCAGTTCTTC.

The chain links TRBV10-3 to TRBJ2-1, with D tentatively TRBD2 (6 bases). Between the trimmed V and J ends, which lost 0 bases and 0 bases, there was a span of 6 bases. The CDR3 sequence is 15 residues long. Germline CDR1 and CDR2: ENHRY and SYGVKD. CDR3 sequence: CAISESGGSYNEQFF. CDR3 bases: TGTGCCATCAGTGAGTCGGGGGGCTCCTACAATGAGCAGTTCTTC.